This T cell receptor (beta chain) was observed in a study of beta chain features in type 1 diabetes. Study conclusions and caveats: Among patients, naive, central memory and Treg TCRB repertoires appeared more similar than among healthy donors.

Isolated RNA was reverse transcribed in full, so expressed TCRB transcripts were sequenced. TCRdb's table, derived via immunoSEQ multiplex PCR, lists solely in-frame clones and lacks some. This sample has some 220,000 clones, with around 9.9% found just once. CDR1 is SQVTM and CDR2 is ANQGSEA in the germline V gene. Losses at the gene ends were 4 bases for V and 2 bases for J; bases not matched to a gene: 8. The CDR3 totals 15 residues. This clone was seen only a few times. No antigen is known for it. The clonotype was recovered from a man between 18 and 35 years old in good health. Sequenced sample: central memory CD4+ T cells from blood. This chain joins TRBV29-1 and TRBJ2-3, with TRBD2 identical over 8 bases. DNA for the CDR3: TGCAGCGTTGCTAGGGCTAGCGGGTTCACAGATACGCAGTATTTT. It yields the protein CSVARASGFTDTQYF.